This TCR beta chain was captured in a study of blood T cell repertoires in COVID-19. Study-wide background: Specimens from acute and convalescent COVID-19 originated in the United States, Italy and Spain. T cells, B-cell-depleted T cells, or PBMCs provided the cDNA or gDNA that served as material.

This CDR3 is built from 15 residues. The V gene's germline CDR1 is SGHTA and CDR2 FQGNSA. With 7 bases removed from V and 5 bases from J, the gap between germline ends came to 20 bases. As handled by the study authors: Quantification of nucleated cells was approximated via reference gene primer amplification. Sequencing used immunoSEQ multiplex PCR; TCRdb keeps in-frame clones, though not all of them. V, J and clone size derive from that table, while D and trimming were established from the DNA sequence. The sample contains tens of thousands of clones, 84% of which appear only once. The clonotype was recovered from a man in his fifties or sixties with acute or convalescent COVID-19. The source material was peripheral blood. This chain joins TRBV7-2 and TRBJ2-5, with D possibly TRBD1 on 6 matching bases. As DNA, the CDR3 is TGTGCCAGCACCTACCTAGCAGGGGCGGTGGAGACCCAGTACTTC. Translated: CASTYLAGAVETQYF.